This TCR beta chain was documented in a study of blood T cells in healthy people across ages. Primers used in a second PCR of roughly 6 to 12 cycles were a sample-barcoded 5' primer and a J-beta primer mix. Each CDR3 protein gets one entry after TCRdb re-called the 5' RACE reads with MiXCR. Of 1,800,000 or so distinct CDR3 sequences detected, approximately 40% appear once; the ten largest clones hold more than 20%. In regard to this clonotype: The antigen remains unidentified.

The V gene's germline CDR1 is MNHEY and CDR2 SVGEGT. J lost 4 bases, V lost 6 bases, and 10 bases had no gene match. This CDR3 contains 15 residues. Overall study results and limits: Investigators treated diversity estimates from one million T cells as underestimates.

This chain connects TRBV6-2 or TRBV6-3 to TRBJ2-7; 9 bases align to TRBD1. Sequencing input: blood. The source of this sequence is a human donor in good health. CDR3 loop: CASRRLGQGLYEQYF. CDR3 coding DNA: TGTGCCAGCAGACGACTCGGACAGGGGTTATACGAGCAGTACTTC.